Presented here are 24 T cell receptor beta chains from one specimen sequenced in a study of OX40 agonist ivuxolimab in advanced cancers. Assay: immunoSEQ multiplex PCR; the TCRdb copy retains only in-frame clones and omits some. The sample includes roughly 70,000 clones, approximately 87% of them seen just once. Here the sequenced sample was CD4+ or CD8+ T cells sorted from blood, taken in a trial of the OX40 agonist ivuxolimab. Receptor source: an adult with an advanced solid tumor such as melanoma, head and neck, liver or kidney cancer.

J is TRBJ2-1 and V is TRBV5-1; TRBD2 might be the D (6 bases). Germline CDR1 and CDR2: SGHRS and YFSETQ. The CDR3 loop spans 16 amino acids. Between the trimmed V and J ends, which lost 0 bases and 1 base, there was a span of 11 bases. The CDR3 reads CASSLATGVSYNEQFF. The CDR3 nucleotides read TGCGCCAGCAGCTTGGCCACGGGGGTTTCCTACAATGAGCAGTTCTTC.

The gene calls are TRBV29-1 and TRBJ2-5; the D call may be TRBD1 or TRBD2 (5 bases each). Germline V gene lookup returns CDR1 SQVTM and CDR2 ANQGSEA. Trimming cost V 7 bases and J 2 bases, with 17 bases left between them. CDR3 length equals 14 residues. For the CDR3, the DNA is TGCAGCGCCCTTAGCGAGGGGAATCAAGAGACCCAGTACTTC. Its protein product is CSALSEGNQETQYF.

The chain recombines TRBV7-8 with TRBJ1-6; D is perhaps TRBD1 (5 bases). V dropped 7 bases and J dropped 7 bases, with 17 bases sitting between them. Germline lookup yields CDR1 SGHVS and CDR2 FQNEAQ. The CDR3 has 15 residues. The DNA of the CDR3 is TGTGCCAGCAAGCTGGGACCCTCAGGGAATTCACCCCTCCACTTT. Its translation is CASKLGPSGNSPLHF.

The CDR3 coding sequence is TGTGCCACGCAAGGGACAGGGGCCTACAATGAGCAGTTCTTC. Protein sequence: CATQGTGAYNEQFF. The V and J genes are TRBV15 and TRBJ2-1, with 10 bases matching TRBD1. The ends lost 9 bases at V and 2 bases at J; junction bases unmatched: 4. The germline gives CDR1 LNHNV, CDR2 YYDKDF (reference sequence). CDR3 length: 14 residues.

Regarding this clone: This specimen includes other DNA sequences encoding the same CDR3. The V and J genes are TRBV18 and TRBJ1-1; TRBD1 is a possible D gene (5 bases). V was pared by 3 bases and J by 1 base, with 6 bases between. This CDR3 spans 13 amino acids. CDR1 is KGHSH and CDR2 is LQKENI in the germline V gene. The CDR3 sequence is CASSPTGNTEAFF. CDR3 DNA sequence: TGTGCCAGCTCACCCACAGGGAACACTGAAGCTTTCTTT.

This chain connects TRBV6-6 to TRBJ1-1; unclear D gene. Germline-derived CDR1 and CDR2 are MNHNY and SVGAGI (reference sequence). This CDR3 is built from 14 residues. Trimming stripped 6 bases from V and 3 bases from J, with 14 bases between. CDR3 region: CASSLGILDTEAFF. The DNA of the CDR3 is TGTGCCAGCAGCCTAGGGATTCTGGACACTGAAGCTTTCTTT.

The chain couples TRBV4-1 to TRBJ1-1; 11 bases line up with TRBD1. Germline V gene data show CDR1 as MGHRA and CDR2 as YSYEKL. J lost 0 bases, V lost 3 bases, and 6 bases had no gene match. The CDR3 contains 17 residues. CDR3 region: CASSHGQGASMNTEAFF. For the CDR3, the DNA is TGCGCCAGCAGCCATGGACAGGGGGCCAGCATGAACACTGAAGCTTTCTTT.

The chain joins TRBV6-5 to TRBJ1-1; a weak D match, TRBD1 (6 bases). The CDR3 totals 14 residues. Germline CDR1 and CDR2: MNHEY and SVGAGI. Trimming removed 2 bases at V and 7 bases at J, with 14 bases between. CDR3 region: CASSYNQGRDEAFF. CDR3 DNA sequence: TGTGCCAGCAGTTACAATCAGGGGAGGGATGAAGCTTTCTTT.

The V gene is TRBV11-1, the J gene TRBJ1-1; D gene uncertain. From germline, CDR1 is SGHAT and CDR2 FQDESV (reference sequence). V lost 3 bases and J lost 1, with 9 bases in between. This CDR3 has 14 amino acids. The CDR3 is CASSFGSGNTEAFF. The CDR3 coding sequence is TGTGCCAGCAGCTTTGGGTCTGGGAACACTGAAGCTTTCTTT.

A single count supports this clone. The gene calls are TRBV19 and TRBJ1-4, with D possibly being TRBD1 (5 bases). Germline V gene sequence: CDR1 LNHDA, CDR2 SQIVND (reference sequence). V lost 3 bases and J lost 7, with 18 bases in between. The CDR3 covers 16 residues. CDR3 loop: CASSIGGGRSGEKLFF. In DNA, the CDR3 is TGTGCCAGTAGTATTGGTGGGGGGAGGAGTGGTGAAAAACTGTTTTTT. Complete variable domain (other parts from reference TRBV19 and TRBJ1-4): DGGITQSPKYLFRKEGQNVTLSCEQNLNHDAMYWYRQDPGQGLRLIYYSQIVNDFQKGDIAEGYSVSREKKESFPLTVTSAQKNPTAFYLCASSIGGGRSGEKLFFGSGTQLSVL.

This rearrangement joins TRBV6-5 to TRBJ2-7; 8 bases fit TRBD2. The CDR3 totals 14 residues. Germline V CDR1 and CDR2: MNHEY, SVGAGI. The junction had 1 base not matched to a gene; V was cut back by 0 bases and J by 3 bases. This CDR3 reads CASSYSSGGYEQYF. CDR3 nucleotides: TGTGCCAGCAGTTACTCGAGCGGGGGCTACGAGCAGTACTTC.

This sequence joins TRBV19 and TRBJ1-1; 8 bases match TRBD1. Germline V gene lookup returns CDR1 LNHDA and CDR2 SQIVND (reference sequence). V lost 3 bases to trimming and J lost 5 bases; unmatched junction nucleotides: 11. The CDR3 runs to 16 residues. DNA of the CDR3: TGTGCCAGTAGTATGGGGATTCACAGGGGGGAGACTGAAGCTTTCTTT. Amino acid sequence: CASSMGIHRGETEAFF.

J is TRBJ2-5 and V is TRBV6-1; 10 positions match TRBD1. From germline, CDR1 is MNHNS and CDR2 SASEGT. Unmatched junction bases numbered 9, after V lost 4 bases and J lost 4 bases. There are 16 residues in the CDR3. CDR3 region: CASSARQGARGETQYF. As DNA, the CDR3 is TGTGCCAGCAGTGCGAGACAGGGGGCGCGGGGAGAGACCCAGTACTTC.

The chain is built from TRBV7-9 and TRBJ2-6; a possible D gene is TRBD2 (5 bases). The V and J ends lost 5 bases and 0 bases respectively, with 14 bases between them. There are 17 residues in the CDR3. Germline CDR1 SEHNR, CDR2 FQNEAQ (reference sequence). The CDR3, as DNA: TGTGCCAGCAGCCCCCGCTTCGGGAACTCTGGGGCCAACGTCCTGACTTTC. Residues: CASSPRFGNSGANVLTF.

The chain combines TRBV5-1 with TRBJ2-2, with unresolved D. Trimming took 7 bases from V and 1 from J, leaving 14 bases between them. The germline V gene has CDR1 SGHRS and CDR2 YFSETQ. This CDR3 has 15 amino acids. CDR3 nucleotide sequence: TGCGCCAGCTTTACGCGTGTTGAGAACACCGGGGAGCTGTTTTTT. Translated, it gives CASFTRVENTGELFF.

The sample holds a few counts of this clone. The chain has TRBV29-1 and TRBJ1-3; D possibly corresponds to TRBD1 (5 bases). CDR1 and CDR2 from the germline V gene are SQVTM and ANQGSEA. The CDR3 loop spans 14 amino acids. With 7 bases removed from V and 4 bases from J, the gap between germline ends came to 17 bases. The CDR3 sequence: CSATVQLSGNTIYF. The DNA of the CDR3 is TGCAGCGCGACAGTCCAGTTATCCGGAAACACCATATATTTT.

The J gene is TRBJ1-6, the V gene TRBV6-5; TRBD1 matches 11 bases. The CDR3 runs 16 residues. Germline CDR1 is MNHEY and CDR2 is SVGAGI. V was clipped by 4 bases and J by 6 bases; unmatched bases: 5. CDR3 region: CASSFGTGGSNSPLHF. The CDR3, as DNA: TGTGCCAGCAGTTTCGGGACAGGGGGTAGTAATTCACCCCTCCACTTT.

The rearrangement links TRBV7-9 to TRBJ2-7; 8 bases align to TRBD1. The CDR3 consists of 15 residues. The V gene's germline CDR1 is SEHNR and CDR2 FQNEAQ (reference sequence). With 5 bases clipped from V and 1 base from J, the junction kept 7 bases outside the gene matches. The CDR3 coding sequence is TGTGCCAGCAGCCAGGACAGGGTAACGTCCTACGAGCAGTACTTC. Its translation: CASSQDRVTSYEQYF.

CDR3: CASSLSQGRTEAFF. The CDR3 coding sequence is TGCGCCAGCAGCTTGTCTCAGGGTCGGACTGAAGCTTTCTTT. The V and J genes are TRBV5-1 and TRBJ1-1; possible D gene TRBD1, 5 bases. Between the trimmed V and J ends, which lost 1 base and 5 bases, there was a span of 12 bases. The CDR3 length is 14 residues. CDR1 and CDR2 (germline): SGHRS, YFSETQ.

The rearrangement links TRBV5-4 to TRBJ1-2; 7 positions agree with TRBD1. V lost 5 bases, J lost 1 base, and 5 bases stayed unmatched. The CDR3 consists of 14 residues. In germline, CDR1 is SGHNT, CDR2 YYREEE (reference sequence). This chain's CDR3 is CASRTTGSNYGYTF. In nucleotides, the CDR3 is TGTGCCAGCAGGACGACAGGGAGTAACTATGGCTACACCTTC.

This chain links TRBV5-1 with TRBJ2-5, with 7 bases aligning to TRBD2. The V gene's germline CDR1 is SGHRS and CDR2 YFSETQ. The CDR3 consists of 15 residues. V gave up 1 base and J gave up 2 bases; unmatched junction bases: 5. Written as DNA, the CDR3 is TGCGCCAGCAGCTTGATGCGGGGGAGACAAGAGACCCAGTACTTC. Protein sequence: CASSLMRGRQETQYF.

V usage is TRBV11-2 and J usage is TRBJ1-5, with 7 bases matching TRBD1. This CDR3 is 16 amino acids long. Germline CDR1 reads SGHAT; CDR2 reads FQNNGV. The J segment lost 1 base and the V segment lost 5 bases, leaving 8 bases of the junction unmatched. The CDR3 region is CASSPRDSGSNQPQHF. DNA of the CDR3: TGTGCCAGCAGCCCCCGGGACAGTGGGAGCAATCAGCCCCAGCATTTT.

The chain couples TRBV7-2 to TRBJ2-5, with 10 bases aligning to TRBD1. Looked up from germline, CDR1 is SGHTA and CDR2 is FQGNSA. V gave up 1 base and J gave up 2 bases; unmatched junction bases: 7. The CDR3 is 17 amino acids. CDR3 amino acids: CASSLVGGQGVQETQYF. The CDR3 coding sequence is TGTGCCAGCAGCTTAGTGGGAGGACAGGGGGTGCAAGAGACCCAGTACTTC.

This rearrangement joins TRBV6-6 to TRBJ2-3; D might be TRBD1 (5 bases). The CDR3 has 13 residues. The V and J ends lost 6 bases and 5 bases respectively, with 12 bases between them. Germline V lookup: CDR1 MNHNY, CDR2 SVGAGI (reference sequence). CDR3 coding DNA: TGTGCCAGCAGCCCGGCAGGGATAGATACGCAGTATTTT. As protein: CASSPAGIDTQYF.